This T cell receptor (beta chain) was profiled in a study of regulatory T cells in long-lasting Graves disease. Findings and caveats of the study: When disease was persistent, TRBV28, TRBJ1-2 and TRBJ2-5 were the favored segments. Less diverse TCR repertoires were seen in persistent Graves' patients than in newly diagnosed ones.

This clonotype appeared many times. The antigen is unknown. The TCR beta library used iRepertoire HTBI primers with Arm-PCR amplification of CDR3. MiXCR, applied by TCRdb to the multiplex PCR reads, yields one record per CDR3 protein. The sample contains a few hundred thousand distinct CDR3 sequences, about 25% of which appear only once. The CDR3 has 14 residues. V was trimmed by 3 bases and J by 8 bases, leaving 11 bases between them. The time point: persistent/refractory GD, antithyroid drugs over 5 years with positive TRAb. Generation of the TCR library employed RNA extracted from PBMCs. The sequenced sample was peripheral blood mononuclear cells (PBMCs), obtained when the disease was refractory, from a patient treated with antithyroid drugs. The sequence was collected from a female donor with Graves disease. The V and J genes are TRBV12-3 or TRBV12-4 and TRBJ1-6; D gene unclear. The CDR3 loop is CASSLRQGHSPLHF. In DNA form, the CDR3 reads TGTGCCAGCAGTTTGAGGCAAGGACATTCACCCCTCCACTTT.